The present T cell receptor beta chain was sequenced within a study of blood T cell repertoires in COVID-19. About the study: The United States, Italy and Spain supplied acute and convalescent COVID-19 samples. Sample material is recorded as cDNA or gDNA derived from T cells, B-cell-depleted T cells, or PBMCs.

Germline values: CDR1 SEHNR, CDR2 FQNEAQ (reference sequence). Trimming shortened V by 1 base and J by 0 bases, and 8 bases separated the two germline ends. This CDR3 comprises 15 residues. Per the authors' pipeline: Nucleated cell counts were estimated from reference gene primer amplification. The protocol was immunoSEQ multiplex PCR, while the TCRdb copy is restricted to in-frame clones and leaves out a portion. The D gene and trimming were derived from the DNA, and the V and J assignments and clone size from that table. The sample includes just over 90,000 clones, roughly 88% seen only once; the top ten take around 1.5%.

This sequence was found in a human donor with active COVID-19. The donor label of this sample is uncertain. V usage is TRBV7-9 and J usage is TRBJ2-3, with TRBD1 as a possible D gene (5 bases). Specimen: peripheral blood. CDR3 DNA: TGTGCCAGCAGCTTAGGTGACAGCAGCACAGATACGCAGTATTTT. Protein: CASSLGDSSTDTQYF. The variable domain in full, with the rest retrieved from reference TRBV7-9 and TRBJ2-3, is DTGVSQNPRHKITKRGQNVTFRCDPISEHNRLYWYRQTLGQGPEFLTYFQNEAQLEKSRLLSDRFSAERPKGSFSTLEIQRTEQGDSAMYLCASSLGDSSTDTQYFGPGTRLTVL.